This T cell receptor (beta chain) appears in the sequencing data of a study of blood T cell repertoires in COVID-19. Study background: Material from acute and convalescent COVID-19 was sourced from the United States, Italy and Spain.

Only in-frame clones appear in the TCRdb table, and some are missing; sequencing was by immunoSEQ multiplex PCR. The repertoire has 350,000 to 450,000 clones, 85% to 90% of them found once; the top ten carry roughly 1.1%. The germline V gene has CDR1 GTSNPN and CDR2 SVGIG (reference sequence). V shed 4 bases and J shed 7 bases, with 14 bases lying between them. This CDR3 has 13 residues. Specimen: PBMCs or T cells enriched from blood (not recorded which). The receptor comes from a man aged 25-45 years who had recovered from COVID-19. The V call is TRBV30, the J call TRBJ1-5; D not resolved. The CDR3 loop reads CAWTTTAGQPQHF. CDR3 sequence (DNA): TGTGCCTGGACAACTACGGCCGGCCAGCCCCAGCATTTT.